The 27 T cell receptor beta chains below all came from one sample that was sequenced in a study of CD8 T cells in Susac syndrome. The authors reverse transcribed roughly 0.5 to 1 ug RNA with random hexamers. TCRdb recomputed calls from the immunoSEQ multiplex PCR reads with MiXCR, one row per CDR3 protein. Of 150,000 to 160,000 distinct CDR3 sequences listed, about 94% are singletons. Material: CD8+ T cells from PBMCs. These receptors were collected from a human donor with multiple sclerosis.

V gene TRBV19 combines with J gene TRBJ2-1; D possibly matches TRBD1 or TRBD2 (5 bases each). This CDR3 spans 15 amino acids. V lost 3 bases to trimming and J lost 0 bases, with 9 bases between them. Germline lookup yields CDR1 LNHDA and CDR2 SQIVND (reference sequence). The CDR3 sequence is CASSMWGSSYNEQFF. The CDR3 nucleotides are TGTGCCAGTAGTATGTGGGGGAGCTCCTACAATGAGCAGTTCTTC.

This clonotype was seen a single time. This chain connects TRBV3-1 to TRBJ2-1, with D possibly being TRBD2 (6 bases). V was cut by 6 bases and J by 0 bases, with 12 bases left in between. Germline lookup yields CDR1 LGHDT and CDR2 YNNKEL (reference sequence). CDR3 length equals 15 residues. The CDR3 sequence is CASRPGVSSYNEQFF. The CDR3 DNA follows: TGTGCCAGCAGGCCGGGGGTGAGCTCCTACAATGAGCAGTTCTTC.

The chain joins TRBV3-1 to TRBJ2-5; D is unresolved. CDR3 length equals 15 residues. CDR1 LGHDT and CDR2 YNNKEL come from the germline V gene (reference sequence). Between the trimmed V and J ends, which lost 0 bases and 7 bases, there was a span of 15 bases. CDR3 sequence reads: CASSQDQEQMGTQYF. Here the CDR3 DNA reads TGTGCCAGCAGCCAAGATCAGGAACAAATGGGGACCCAGTACTTC.

J is TRBJ1-2 and V is TRBV7-9, with TRBD1 identical over 7 bases. Per germline, CDR1 SEHNR and CDR2 FQNEAQ (reference sequence). This CDR3 has 13 residues. With 6 bases clipped from V and 7 bases from J, the junction kept 8 bases outside the gene matches. The CDR3 DNA sequence: TGTGCCAGCAGTCACGGAGGGGGCGTTGGCTACACCTTC. It specifies CASSHGGGVGYTF. The whole variable domain, filled in from reference TRBV7-9 and TRBJ1-2, reads DTGVSQNPRHKITKRGQNVTFRCDPISEHNRLYWYRQTLGQGPEFLTYFQNEAQLEKSRLLSDRFSAERPKGSFSTLEIQRTEQGDSAMYLCASSHGGGVGYTFGSGTRLTVV.

This chain links TRBV13 with TRBJ2-1, with D tentatively TRBD2 (6 bases). Between the trimmed V and J ends, which lost 0 bases and 7 bases, there was a span of 10 bases. CDR1 is PRHDT and CDR2 is FYEKMQ in the germline V gene (reference sequence). This CDR3 region has 14 residues. The chain's CDR3 is CASSLGLRGNEQFF. The DNA for the CDR3 is TGTGCCAGCAGCTTAGGCCTCCGGGGGAATGAGCAGTTCTTC.

The chain couples TRBV20-1 to TRBJ2-7; D not resolved. This CDR3 contains 13 residues. The ends were cut back, 7 bases at V and 2 bases at J, with 15 bases in the middle. CDR1 DFQATT and CDR2 SNEGSKA come from the germline V gene (reference sequence). The CDR3 region is CSDRRQDTYEQYF. CDR3 coding DNA: TGCAGTGACCGTAGGCAGGATACCTACGAGCAGTACTTC.

The gene calls are TRBV28 and TRBJ2-1; TRBD2 agrees at 13 bases. V trimming: 6 bases; J trimming: 7 bases; junction bases outside the gene matches: 9. The CDR3 covers 16 residues. Germline CDR1 reads MDHEN; CDR2 reads SYDVKM. CDR3 sequence: CASSLLTSGGANEQFF. The CDR3 DNA follows: TGTGCCAGCAGCCTTCTCACTAGCGGGGGGGCGAATGAGCAGTTCTTC.

The chain employs TRBV15 and TRBJ1-4; D unresolved. CDR1 is LNHNV, CDR2 YYDKDF, per germline (reference sequence). The CDR3 is 14 amino acids. V was shortened by 9 bases and J by 2 bases, with 13 bases between the two germline ends. The CDR3 DNA reads as TGTGCCACAGAACCCGGTGGTACTAATGAAAAACTGTTTTTT. Translating gives CATEPGGTNEKLFF.

The rearrangement joins TRBV9 to TRBJ2-7; D uncertain. Trimming removed 4 bases at V and 2 bases at J, with 13 bases between. This CDR3 is 14 amino acids long. Germline V gene sequence: CDR1 SGDLS, CDR2 YYNGEE. The CDR3 nucleotides are TGTGCCAGCAGCCGAGACCCGAAGACCTACGAGCAGTACTTC. Protein product: CASSRDPKTYEQYF.

V and J are TRBV29-1 and TRBJ1-2, with D maybe TRBD1 (6 bases). Germline loops: CDR1 SQVTM, CDR2 ANQGSEA. The CDR3 contains 11 residues. V was clipped by 7 bases and J by 8 bases, with 14 bases between them. CDR3 region: CSAITGGGYTF. The CDR3 region has the DNA TGCAGCGCCATCACGGGGGGCGGCTACACCTTC.

CDR3 sequence reads: CASSSQGFSYNEQFF. CDR3 sequence (DNA): TGTGCCAGCAGTAGCCAGGGTTTCTCCTACAATGAGCAGTTCTTC. The chain combines TRBV6-5 with TRBJ2-1; TRBD1 is a possible D gene (5 bases). The ends were cut back, 5 bases at V and 0 bases at J, with 11 bases in the middle. The CDR3 is made up of 15 amino acids. The germline CDR1 and CDR2 sequences are MNHEY and SVGAGI.

This chain connects TRBV14 to TRBJ1-2, with TRBD1 as a possible D gene (6 bases). Germline V lookup: CDR1 SGHDN, CDR2 FVKESK. The CDR3 totals 15 residues. The V end was cut by 5 bases, the J end by 4 bases, with 17 bases between. The CDR3 nucleotides are TGTGCCAGCAGCGAAAGCGGCAGGGGCCCCTATGGCTACACCTTC. Translation: CASSESGRGPYGYTF.

The chain uses TRBV9 and TRBJ2-1, with TRBD1 matching 7 bases. Per germline, CDR1 SGDLS and CDR2 YYNGEE. The length of the CDR3 is 15 residues. V was clipped by 0 bases and J by 5 bases; unmatched bases: 5. As DNA, the CDR3 is TGTGCCAGCAGCGTAGCCGGGACAGCTAACAATGAGCAGTTCTTC. This translates into CASSVAGTANNEQFF.

This clonotype appeared a single time. The V and J genes are TRBV3-1 and TRBJ2-7; 9 positions agree with TRBD2. Germline assignment: CDR1 LGHDT and CDR2 YNNKEL (reference sequence). J gave up 5 bases and V 0 bases, and 14 bases lay outside the gene matches. This CDR3 is built from 18 residues. DNA of the CDR3: TGTGCCAGCAGCCAAGAGTTTAGAAGGCTAGCGGGGTCTGACGAGCAGTACTTC. Translation: CASSQEFRRLAGSDEQYF.

This rearrangement joins TRBV13 to TRBJ1-1; D remains ambiguous. V was shortened by 1 base and J by 5 bases, with 8 bases between the two germline ends. Germline loops: CDR1 PRHDT, CDR2 FYEKMQ (reference sequence). The CDR3 has 13 residues. The CDR3 is CASSLDLGTEAFF. As DNA, the CDR3 is TGTGCCAGCAGCTTAGATCTGGGGACTGAAGCTTTCTTT.

The CDR3, as DNA: TGTGCCAGCAGCTTAAGGCTAGCGGGGCTAGATACGCAGTATTTT. Translating it yields CASSLRLAGLDTQYF. The chain recombines TRBV11-2 with TRBJ2-3, with TRBD2 identical over 9 bases. CDR3 length: 15 residues. The V segment lost 2 bases and the J segment 5 bases; nucleotides outside the gene matches: 5. The germline V gene encodes CDR1 SGHAT and CDR2 FQNNGV. Supplemented by reference TRBV11-2 and TRBJ2-3, the full variable domain reads EAGVAQSPRYKIIEKRQSVAFWCNPISGHATLYWYQQILGQGPKLLIQFQNNGVVDDSQLPKDRFSAERLKGVDSTLKIQPAKLEDSAVYLCASSLRLAGLDTQYFGPGTRLTVL.

CDR3 bases: TGTGCCAGCAGTTTATACAGGGCAACAGATACGCAGTATTTT. This codes for CASSLYRATDTQYF. The chain recombines TRBV27 with TRBJ2-3; perhaps TRBD1 as D (6 bases). The germline V gene encodes CDR1 MNHEY and CDR2 SMNVEV (reference sequence). This CDR3 has 14 amino acids. The germline V and J ends were trimmed by 1 base and 3 bases, with 8 bases remaining between them.

This chain connects TRBV12-3 or TRBV12-4 to TRBJ2-1; 10 bases align to TRBD2. The CDR3 contains 14 residues. V gave up 3 bases and J gave up 4 bases; unmatched junction bases: 0. The CDR3 spells CASSFSGGYNEQFF. As DNA, the CDR3 is TGTGCCAGCAGTTTTAGCGGGGGGTACAATGAGCAGTTCTTC.

The chain combines TRBV15 with TRBJ2-2, with D perhaps TRBD1 or TRBD2 (5 bases each). CDR3 length: 20 amino acids. Germline V CDR1 and CDR2: LNHNV, YYDKDF (reference sequence). Trimming pared 5 bases from V and 5 bases from J, leaving 30 bases between. The CDR3 here is CATSSLPGTSEAVLTGELFF. CDR3 coding DNA: TGTGCCACCAGCTCCCTTCCCGGGACCTCCGAGGCTGTGCTGACCGGGGAGCTGTTTTTT.

V gene TRBV6-2 or TRBV6-3 combines with J gene TRBJ2-1; 9 bases line up with TRBD2. Germline-derived CDR1 and CDR2 are MNHEY and SVGEGT. The CDR3 is 16 amino acids. The ends lost 6 bases at V and 2 bases at J; junction bases unmatched: 8. The CDR3 is CASSSGTSFPYNEQFF. CDR3 in DNA: TGTGCCAGCAGCTCCGGGACTAGCTTCCCCTACAATGAGCAGTTCTTC.

The chain carries TRBV25-1 and TRBJ1-1; no reliable D call. The V end lost 3 bases, the J end lost 4 bases, and 12 bases lay between the germline ends. Per germline, CDR1 MGHDK and CDR2 SYGVNS. CDR3 length: 14 amino acids. The CDR3 bases are TGTGCCAGCAGTGAGCGATGGGAGGGCACTGAAGCTTTCTTT. Residues: CASSERWEGTEAFF.

The V call is TRBV9, the J call TRBJ2-3, with 7 positions matching TRBD2. Germline lookup yields CDR1 SGDLS and CDR2 YYNGEE. V was pared by 0 bases and J by 0 bases, with 4 bases of the junction left unmatched. This CDR3 is built from 16 residues. CDR3 sequence reads: CASSVAGGVSTDTQYF. Here the CDR3 DNA reads TGTGCCAGCAGCGTAGCGGGGGGAGTTAGCACAGATACGCAGTATTTT.

CDR3 loop: CASSNGVLAKNIQYF. The DNA for the CDR3 is TGCGCCAGCAGTAATGGTGTACTAGCCAAAAACATTCAGTACTTC. The rearrangement uses TRBV4-1 and TRBJ2-4; D remains unclear. V was trimmed by 6 bases and J by 0 bases, leaving 12 bases between them. The germline V gene encodes CDR1 MGHRA and CDR2 YSYEKL. The CDR3 covers 15 residues.

The chain joins TRBV2 to TRBJ2-1; either TRBD1 or TRBD2 may supply D (5 bases each). Per germline, CDR1 SNHLY and CDR2 FYNNEI. The CDR3 spans 14 residues. Trimming left V 10 bases short and J 1 base short, with 14 bases between. DNA for the CDR3: TGTGCCATTCGGGGCGTTATTTCCTACAATGAGCAGTTCTTC. This translates into CAIRGVISYNEQFF.

The rearrangement uses TRBV7-9 and TRBJ2-3, with TRBD1 matching over 7 bases. The CDR3 is 16 amino acids. V gave up 8 bases and J gave up 2 bases; unmatched junction bases: 13. Germline V gene sequence: CDR1 SEHNR, CDR2 FQNEAQ (reference sequence). Written as DNA, the CDR3 is TGTGCCAGCTCCTCATCGGCCAGGGGGAACACAGATACGCAGTATTTT. It codes for CASSSSARGNTDTQYF.

This clonotype was seen a few times. V usage is TRBV11-2 and J usage is TRBJ2-3; D perhaps matches TRBD2 (5 bases). The germline CDR1 and CDR2 sequences are SGHAT and FQNNGV. V was clipped by 1 base and J by 6 bases, with 11 bases between them. The CDR3 length is 14 residues. The CDR3 spells CASSLGRGTDTQYF. CDR3 bases: TGTGCCAGCAGCTTAGGCCGGGGAACGGATACGCAGTATTTT. Using reference TRBV11-2 and TRBJ2-3 for the parts outside the CDR3, the full variable domain is EAGVAQSPRYKIIEKRQSVAFWCNPISGHATLYWYQQILGQGPKLLIQFQNNGVVDDSQLPKDRFSAERLKGVDSTLKIQPAKLEDSAVYLCASSLGRGTDTQYFGPGTRLTVL.

This clonotype was observed once. The chain couples TRBV24-1 to TRBJ1-5; 10 bases map to TRBD1. The germline V gene has CDR1 KGHDR and CDR2 SFDVKD. V gave up 0 bases and J gave up 6 bases; unmatched junction bases: 4. The CDR3 is 16 amino acids. The CDR3 is CATSDLGDRGGQPQHF. In DNA form, the CDR3 reads TGTGCCACCAGTGATTTGGGGGACAGGGGCGGTCAGCCCCAGCATTTT.